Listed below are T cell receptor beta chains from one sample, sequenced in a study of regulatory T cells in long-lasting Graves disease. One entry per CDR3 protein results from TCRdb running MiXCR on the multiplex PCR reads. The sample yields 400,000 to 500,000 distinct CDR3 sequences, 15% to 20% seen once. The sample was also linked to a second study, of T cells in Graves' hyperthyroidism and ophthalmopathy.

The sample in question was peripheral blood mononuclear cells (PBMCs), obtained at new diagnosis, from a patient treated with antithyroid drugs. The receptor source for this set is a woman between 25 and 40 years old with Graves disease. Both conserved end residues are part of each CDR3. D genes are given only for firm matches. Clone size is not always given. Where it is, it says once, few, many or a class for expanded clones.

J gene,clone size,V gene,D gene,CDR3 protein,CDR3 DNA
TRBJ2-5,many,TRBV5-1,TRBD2,CASSLTMGGKTQYF,TGCGCCAGCAGCTTGACCATGGGGGGGAAGACCCAGTACTTC
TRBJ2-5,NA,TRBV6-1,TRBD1,CASSQPGQGVETQYF,TGTGCCAGCAGTCAGCCGGGACAGGGGGTGGAGACCCAGTACTTC
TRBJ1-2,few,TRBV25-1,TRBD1,CASGGGTGGLGYGYTF,TGTGCCAGCGGAGGGGGGACAGGGGGGTTGGGCTATGGCTACACCTTC
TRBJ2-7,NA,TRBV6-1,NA,CASNGAGFSEQYF,TGTGCCAGCAACGGGGCCGGTTTTTCCGAGCAGTACTTC
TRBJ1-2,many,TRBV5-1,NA,CASSLNLGNGYTF,TGCGCCAGCAGCTTGAATCTAGGGAACGGCTACACCTTC
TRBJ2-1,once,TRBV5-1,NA,CASSLDIGSSYNEQFF,TGCGCCAGCAGCTTGGATATCGGGAGCTCCTACAATGAGCAGTTCTTC
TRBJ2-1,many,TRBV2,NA,CASRKDSNNEQFF,TGTGCCAGCAGGAAAGACAGTAACAATGAGCAGTTCTTC
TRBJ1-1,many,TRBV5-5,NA,CASSLGAGPLNTEAFF,TGTGCCAGCAGCTTGGGTGCGGGGCCACTGAACACTGAAGCTTTCTTT
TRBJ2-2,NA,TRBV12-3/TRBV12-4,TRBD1,CASRRGQGAGELFF,TGTGCCAGCAGAAGGGGACAGGGGGCCGGGGAGCTGTTTTTT
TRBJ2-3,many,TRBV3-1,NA,CASSQGRRTDTQYF,TGTGCCAGCAGCCAAGGGAGAAGAACAGATACGCAGTATTTT
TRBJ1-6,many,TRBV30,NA,CAWRDGRNSPLHF,TGTGCCTGGAGAGACGGCCGTAATTCACCCCTCCACTTT
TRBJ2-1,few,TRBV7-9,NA,CASSLDLRDYEQFF,TGTGCCAGCAGCTTAGACCTGAGGGACTATGAGCAGTTCTTC
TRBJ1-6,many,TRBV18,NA,CASSLRETNSPLHF,TGTGCCAGCTCACTGCGGGAGACTAATTCACCCCTCCACTTT
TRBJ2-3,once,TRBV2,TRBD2,CASRAGLAGTSTDTQYF,TGTGCCAGCAGGGCAGGACTAGCGGGGACTAGCACAGATACGCAGTATTTT
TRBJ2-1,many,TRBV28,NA,CASSLGASSYNEQFF,TGCGCCAGCAGCTTGGGAGCCAGCTCCTACAATGAGCAGTTCTTC
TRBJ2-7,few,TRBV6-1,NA,CASSESPDSSYEQYF,TGTGCCAGCAGTGAGTCTCCGGACAGCTCCTACGAGCAGTACTTC
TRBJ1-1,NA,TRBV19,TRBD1,CASIPGQGNTEAFF,TGTGCCAGTATACCTGGACAGGGGAACACTGAAGCTTTCTTT
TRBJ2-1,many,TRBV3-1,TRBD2,CASSLPGTSGRVNEQFF,TGTGCCAGCAGCCTTCCGGGGACTAGCGGGAGGGTTAATGAGCAGTTCTTC
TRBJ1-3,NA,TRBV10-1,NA,CASSAGTPGNTIYF,TGCGCCAGCAGTGCCGGGACCCCTGGAAACACCATATATTTT
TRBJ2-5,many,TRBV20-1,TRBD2,CSARDLLREAEETQYF,TGCAGTGCTAGAGATCTTCTGCGGGAGGCGGAAGAGACCCAGTACTTC
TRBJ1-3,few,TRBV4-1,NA,CASGGVAQDSGNTIYF,TGCGCCAGCGGTGGTGTTGCACAGGACTCTGGAAACACCATATATTTT
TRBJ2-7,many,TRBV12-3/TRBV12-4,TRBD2,CASQPSGSAYEQYF,TGTGCCAGCCAGCCCAGCGGGAGTGCATACGAGCAGTACTTC
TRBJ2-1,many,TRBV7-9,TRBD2,CASSSRLTSGRKGVFEQFF,TGTGCCAGCAGCTCCCGCCTGACTAGCGGGAGAAAGGGGGTTTTTGAGCAGTTCTTC
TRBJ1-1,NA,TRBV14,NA,CASSHRPQNTEAFF,TGTGCCAGCAGCCACCGACCGCAGAACACTGAAGCTTTCTTT
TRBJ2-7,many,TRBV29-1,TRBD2,CSVEDPGLAGVGSYEQYF,TGCAGCGTTGAAGACCCAGGACTAGCGGGAGTAGGGTCCTACGAGCAGTACTTC
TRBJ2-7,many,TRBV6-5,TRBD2,CASSYLSSSTSGGQTSYEQYF,TGTGCCAGCAGTTACCTTAGCTCATCGACTAGCGGGGGCCAAACCTCCTACGAGCAGTACTTC
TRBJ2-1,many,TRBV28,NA,CASSLWTDISYNEQFF,TGTGCCAGCAGCCTTTGGACAGATATCTCCTACAATGAGCAGTTCTTC
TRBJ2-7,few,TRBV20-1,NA,CSASEMKGEGREQYF,TGCAGTGCTAGTGAGATGAAGGGGGAAGGACGCGAGCAGTACTTC
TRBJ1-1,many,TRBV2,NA,CASRGNEAFF,TGTGCCAGCAGGGGGAATGAAGCTTTCTTT